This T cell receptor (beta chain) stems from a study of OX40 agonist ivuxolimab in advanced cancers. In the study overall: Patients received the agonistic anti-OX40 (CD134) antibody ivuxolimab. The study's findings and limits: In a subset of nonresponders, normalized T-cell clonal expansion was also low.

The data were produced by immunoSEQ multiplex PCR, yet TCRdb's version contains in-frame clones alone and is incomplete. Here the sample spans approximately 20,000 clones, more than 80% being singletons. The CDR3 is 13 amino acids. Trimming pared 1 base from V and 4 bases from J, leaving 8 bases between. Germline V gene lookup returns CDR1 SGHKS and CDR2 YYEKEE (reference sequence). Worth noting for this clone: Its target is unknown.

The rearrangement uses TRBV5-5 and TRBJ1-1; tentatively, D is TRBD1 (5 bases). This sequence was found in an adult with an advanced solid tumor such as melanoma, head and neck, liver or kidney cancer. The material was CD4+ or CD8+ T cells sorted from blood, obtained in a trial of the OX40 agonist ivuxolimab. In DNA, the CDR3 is TGTGCCAGCAGCTTGCAGGGCGCCACTGAAGCTTTCTTT. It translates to CASSLQGATEAFF. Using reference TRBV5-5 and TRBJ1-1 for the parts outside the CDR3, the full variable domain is DAGVTQSPTHLIKTRGQQVTLRCSPISGHKSVSWYQQVLGQGPQFIFQYYEKEERGRGNFPDRFSARQFPNYSSELNVNALLLGDSALYLCASSLQGATEAFFGQGTRLTVV.